Listed here are 31 T cell receptor beta chains from one sample, sequenced in a study of CD8 T cell repertoires and HIV-1 epitope variants. Method: immunoSEQ multiplex PCR; TCRdb's copy keeps in-frame clones and lacks some. The sample consists of 3,500 to 5,500 clones, roughly 70% of them appearing once. What these receptors recognize is not known. The material sequenced was cultured CD8+ T cells derived from PBMCs. These receptors all stem from a male donor with HIV.

The chain is built from TRBV30 and TRBJ2-5; no clear D. Trimming took off 1 base at V and 5 bases at J, with 8 bases between the two ends. Germline assignment: CDR1 GTSNPN and CDR2 SVGIG (reference sequence). This CDR3 spans 12 amino acids. CDR3 bases: TGTGCCTGGAGTGCGGTCCGGGAGACCCAGTACTTC. Translation: CAWSAVRETQYF.

The chain links TRBV9 to TRBJ2-7, with unresolved D. V was cut by 0 bases and J by 7 bases, with 5 bases left in between. The CDR3 covers 11 residues. CDR1 is SGDLS, CDR2 YYNGEE, per germline. CDR3 nucleotide sequence: TGTGCCAGCAGCGTAGGAACTGAGCAGTACTTC. Encoded protein: CASSVGTEQYF.

This clone was observed a few times. CDR3 amino acids: CASSLEPGTIIEQYF. For the CDR3, the DNA is TGCGCCAGCAGCTTGGAACCCGGGACAATAATCGAGCAGTACTTC. The V gene is TRBV5-1, the J gene TRBJ2-7; D possibly corresponds to TRBD1 (6 bases). V was shortened by 0 bases and J by 6 bases, with 16 bases between the two germline ends. Germline V gives CDR1 SGHRS, CDR2 YFSETQ. This CDR3 has 15 residues.

The DNA of the CDR3 is TGTGCCAGCAGTGGTACGGGAGCTTGGGCAGATACGCAGTATTTT. It specifies CASSGTGAWADTQYF. This chain connects TRBV5-6 to TRBJ2-3, with D maybe TRBD2 (6 bases). Germline loops: CDR1 SGHDT, CDR2 YYEEEE. The V and J ends lost 5 bases and 4 bases respectively, with 17 bases between them. This CDR3 contains 15 residues.

The chain joins TRBV19 to TRBJ2-1, with TRBD2 matching 8 bases. This CDR3 is 17 amino acids long. The V gene end was trimmed by 6 bases and the J gene end by 5 bases; junction bases not matched to a gene: 15. CDR1 LNHDA and CDR2 SQIVND come from the germline V gene (reference sequence). As DNA, the CDR3 is TGTGCCAGTAGGGAAGGGTACGCTAGGACTAGCAACAATGAGCAGTTCTTC. This gives the protein CASREGYARTSNNEQFF. The variable domain in full, completed from reference TRBV19 and TRBJ2-1, reads DGGITQSPKYLFRKEGQNVTLSCEQNLNHDAMYWYRQDPGQGLRLIYYSQIVNDFQKGDIAEGYSVSREKKESFPLTVTSAQKNPTAFYLCASREGYARTSNNEQFFGPGTRLTVL.

V is TRBV7-9 and J is TRBJ2-3; 7 nucleotides line up with TRBD2. The CDR3 extends over 15 amino acids. Germline values: CDR1 SEHNR, CDR2 FQNEAQ (reference sequence). J lost 2 bases, V lost 6 bases, and 8 bases had no gene match. The CDR3 loop reads CASSPSGAFTDTQYF. The CDR3 DNA follows: TGTGCCAGCAGTCCCAGCGGGGCCTTCACAGATACGCAGTATTTT.

The CDR3: CATSRDLALTSGNTIYF. Written as DNA, the CDR3 is TGTGCCACCAGCAGAGATTTAGCGTTAACCTCTGGAAACACCATATATTTT. The chain combines TRBV15 with TRBJ1-3, with D hard to call. The CDR3 has 17 residues. Trimming removed 0 bases at V and 0 bases at J, with 12 bases between. Germline assignment: CDR1 LNHNV and CDR2 YYDKDF (reference sequence).

V and J are TRBV27 and TRBJ2-6; D gene uncertain. Trimming removed 7 bases at V and 0 bases at J, with 10 bases between. Germline assignment: CDR1 MNHEY and CDR2 SMNVEV (reference sequence). The CDR3 totals 15 residues. The CDR3 here is CASTPGLSGANVLTF. The CDR3 DNA sequence: TGTGCCAGCACCCCCGGGCTCTCTGGGGCCAACGTCCTGACTTTC.

Written as DNA, the CDR3 is TGCGCCAGCAGCTTGGGTGGGGAATACTCGGAGCAGTACTTC. As protein: CASSLGGEYSEQYF. V and J are TRBV5-1 and TRBJ2-7; D is ambiguous. The V end lost 0 bases, the J end lost 7 bases, and 14 bases lay between the germline ends. Per the germline V gene, CDR1 is SGHRS and CDR2 is YFSETQ. This CDR3 spans 14 amino acids. The full variable domain, its missing parts supplied by reference TRBV5-1 and TRBJ2-7, is KAGVTQTPRYLIKTRGQQVTLSCSPISGHRSVSWYQQTPGQGLQFLFEYFSETQRNKGNFPGRFSGRQFSNSRSEMNVSTLELGDSALYLCASSLGGEYSEQYFGPGTRLTVT.

The chain links TRBV7-8 to TRBJ2-3; weak D call: TRBD1 (6 bases). Germline-derived CDR1 and CDR2 are SGHVS and FQNEAQ. This CDR3 spans 13 amino acids. V was clipped by 5 bases and J by 5 bases, with 11 bases between them. CDR3: CASSRGQRDTQYF. CDR3 in DNA: TGTGCCAGCAGCCGAGGACAGCGAGATACGCAGTATTTT.

V gene TRBV15 combines with J gene TRBJ2-1; D remains unclear. Trimming stripped 6 bases from V and 0 bases from J, with 9 bases between. The CDR3 extends over 14 amino acids. Germline V gene data show CDR1 as LNHNV and CDR2 as YYDKDF (reference sequence). The DNA of the CDR3 is TGTGCCACCAGATCCGTCAACTCCTACAATGAGCAGTTCTTC. Protein sequence: CATRSVNSYNEQFF.

This chain links TRBV25-1 with TRBJ2-2, with D possibly called TRBD1 or TRBD2 (6 bases each). The CDR3 contains 17 residues. Germline CDR1 and CDR2: MGHDK and SYGVNS. CDR3 sequence (DNA): TGTGTCAAATTCAACCTGGGGGGCGCGAAGATGACCGGGGAGCTGTTTTTT. Translation gives CVKFNLGGAKMTGELFF.

J is TRBJ2-1 and V is TRBV9; 7 bases line up with TRBD1. CDR1 and CDR2 (germline): SGDLS, YYNGEE. The junction had 3 bases not matched to a gene; V was cut back by 0 bases and J by 6 bases. The CDR3 has 14 amino acids. CDR3 amino acids: CASSVGGDSNEQFF. Written as DNA, the CDR3 is TGTGCCAGCAGCGTAGGTGGGGACAGCAATGAGCAGTTCTTC.

This clone occurred once. CDR3 protein: CATRQAYEQYF. For the CDR3, the DNA is TGTGCCACAAGACAAGCCTACGAGCAGTACTTC. The V call is TRBV19, the J call TRBJ2-7; D not resolved. There are 11 residues in the CDR3. Trimming took off 10 bases at V and 2 bases at J, with 9 bases between the two ends. In germline, CDR1 is LNHDA, CDR2 SQIVND (reference sequence).

The CDR3 region has the DNA TGTGCCAGCATCCAACCTTTATGGCTGATGGGCACAGATACGCAGTATTTT. Encoded protein: CASIQPLWLMGTDTQYF. This rearrangement joins TRBV11-2 to TRBJ2-3, with D unclear. Trimming pared 7 bases from V and 1 base from J, leaving 21 bases between. From germline, CDR1 is SGHAT and CDR2 FQNNGV. The CDR3 consists of 17 residues.

This rearrangement joins TRBV21-1 to TRBJ1-1. TRBV21-1 is labeled a pseudogene. CDR3 size: 16 residues. The CDR3 DNA reads TGTGCCAGCAGTTTCGCGCTAGCTACACAATTCACTGAAGCTTTCTTT. Its translation is CASSFALATQFTEAFF.

J is TRBJ2-7 and V is TRBV2; D ambiguous. Per germline, CDR1 SNHLY and CDR2 FYNNEI. The CDR3 spans 12 residues. Trimming removed 7 bases at V and 6 bases at J, with 13 bases between. CDR3 coding DNA: TGTGCCAGCACTTACCAGAGTACCGAGCAGTACTTC. It translates to CASTYQSTEQYF. The full variable domain, with the rest looked up from reference TRBV2 and TRBJ2-7, is EPEVTQTPSHQVTQMGQEVILRCVPISNHLYFYWYRQILGQKVEFLVSFYNNEISEKSEIFDDQFSVERPDGSNFTLKIRSTKLEDSAMYFCASTYQSTEQYFGPGTRLTVT.

This clone is classed as large (0.1 to 1%). The gene calls are TRBV7-9 and TRBJ1-5; possibly TRBD1 for D (5 bases). CDR1 is SEHNR and CDR2 is FQNEAQ in the germline V gene (reference sequence). V shed 6 bases and J shed 6 bases, with 9 bases lying between them. This CDR3 contains 12 residues. CDR3 sequence reads: CASRAGTQPQHF. DNA for the CDR3: TGTGCCAGCAGAGCGGGGACTCAGCCCCAGCATTTT.

The CDR3 protein is CASSGGWDRGFSGANVLTF. The CDR3 bases are TGTGCCAGCAGCGGGGGCTGGGACAGGGGATTTTCTGGGGCCAACGTCCTGACTTTC. The V call is TRBV5-6, the J call TRBJ2-6, with TRBD1 matching 10 bases. With 4 bases clipped from V and 1 base from J, the junction kept 11 bases outside the gene matches. Per the germline V gene, CDR1 is SGHDT and CDR2 is YYEEEE. The CDR3 totals 19 residues.

This chain links TRBV19 with TRBJ2-1; 9 bases are shared with TRBD2. Trimming took 5 bases from V and 0 from J; bases not matched to a gene: 2. Germline CDR1 and CDR2: LNHDA and SQIVND (reference sequence). The CDR3 has 15 amino acids. In nucleotides, the CDR3 is TGTGCCAGTAGTTTTAGCGGGAGCTCCTACAATGAGCAGTTCTTC. Its protein product is CASSFSGSSYNEQFF.

V and J are TRBV7-9 and TRBJ1-3, with TRBD1 matching over 7 bases. Trimming removed 4 bases from V and 4 bases from J; junction bases left unmatched: 7. The CDR3 length is 15 residues. Germline V gives CDR1 SEHNR, CDR2 FQNEAQ (reference sequence). CDR3 residues: CASSSRDRLGNTIYF. The CDR3 bases are TGTGCCAGCAGCTCTCGGGACAGACTGGGAAACACCATATATTTT.

Turning to this clone: Other DNA sequences within the sample encode an identical CDR3. The chain employs TRBV11-2 and TRBJ2-7; D gene unclear. Trimming left V 1 base short and J 1 base short, with 5 bases between. The germline gives CDR1 SGHAT, CDR2 FQNNGV. The CDR3 covers 13 residues. This CDR3 reads CASSLGVSYEQYF. The CDR3 nucleotides are TGTGCCAGCAGCTTAGGAGTTTCCTACGAGCAGTACTTC.

The genes are TRBV5-4 and TRBJ2-7, with D possibly TRBD1 on 5 matching bases. Germline V gene data show CDR1 as SGHNT and CDR2 as YYREEE (reference sequence). V dropped 5 bases and J dropped 3 bases, with 15 bases sitting between them. The CDR3 sequence is 14 residues long. The DNA of the CDR3 is TGTGCCAGCAGTTTGCAGGGTTCAGACTACGAGCAGTACTTC. Its translation is CASSLQGSDYEQYF.

The chain links TRBV13 to TRBJ2-7, with D hard to call. The CDR3 extends over 14 amino acids. Germline values: CDR1 PRHDT, CDR2 FYEKMQ (reference sequence). V was shortened by 0 bases and J by 0 bases, with 6 bases between the two germline ends. CDR3 sequence reads: CASSLGQSSYEQYF. The CDR3 DNA sequence: TGTGCCAGCAGCTTAGGGCAGAGCTCCTACGAGCAGTACTTC.

The rearrangement links TRBV19 to TRBJ2-4, with a tentative D call TRBD1 (6 bases). V was trimmed by 5 bases and J by 7 bases, leaving 15 bases between them. The CDR3 extends over 14 amino acids. Germline CDR1 and CDR2: LNHDA and SQIVND (reference sequence). The CDR3 loop is CASSYHRAENIQYF. The CDR3 DNA follows: TGTGCCAGTAGTTATCACAGGGCGGAGAACATTCAGTACTTC.

The J gene is TRBJ1-1, the V gene TRBV10-3, with 7 bases that match TRBD1. V lost 2 bases to trimming and J lost 7 bases; unmatched junction nucleotides: 1. Germline loops: CDR1 ENHRY, CDR2 SYGVKD. The CDR3 contains 12 residues. The CDR3 bases are TGTGCCATCAGTGAGGGACAGGTTGAAGCTTTCTTT. Translation: CAISEGQVEAFF.

The CDR3 bases are TGTGCCAGTAGTATCTATGGCGGAGGGACTTACATTCAGTACTTC. It encodes CASSIYGGGTYIQYF. The V and J genes are TRBV19 and TRBJ2-4, with D maybe TRBD2 (6 bases). Germline V gene lookup returns CDR1 LNHDA and CDR2 SQIVND (reference sequence). Deletions cut 3 bases from V and 8 bases from J, with 17 bases between. CDR3 size: 15 residues.

This sequence joins TRBV29-1 and TRBJ2-2; 9 nucleotides align to TRBD1. Germline V CDR1 and CDR2: SQVTM, ANQGSEA. V trimming: 4 bases; J trimming: 2 bases; junction bases outside the gene matches: 8. This CDR3 has 16 amino acids. CDR3 DNA sequence: TGCAGCGTTGCGGCACCGGGACAGGGTAACACCGGGGAGCTGTTTTTT. Translating gives CSVAAPGQGNTGELFF.

This clone was found a few times. The chain links TRBV6-5 to TRBJ2-5, with 8 bases aligning to TRBD1. Germline CDR1 and CDR2: MNHEY and SVGAGI. This CDR3 has 14 residues. Trimming cost V 4 bases and J 2 bases; bases outside gene matches: 3. The CDR3 loop is CASSLNRGQETQYF. CDR3 sequence (DNA): TGTGCCAGCAGTTTAAACAGGGGGCAAGAGACCCAGTACTTC.

The chain joins TRBV4-3 to TRBJ2-7; weak D call: TRBD2 (5 bases). The CDR3 loop spans 15 amino acids. V was shortened by 0 bases and J by 3 bases, with 12 bases between the two germline ends. Germline assignment: CDR1 LGHNA and CDR2 YSLEER. The CDR3 loop reads CASSQDMSGYYEQYF. CDR3 DNA sequence: TGCGCCAGCAGCCAAGATATGTCGGGATACTACGAGCAGTACTTC.

This chain joins TRBV7-8 and TRBJ1-2; 7 bases are a match to TRBD1. V dropped 5 bases and J dropped 4; count of bases not matched to a gene: 7. The CDR3 extends over 14 amino acids. The germline CDR1 and CDR2 sequences are SGHVS and FQNEAQ. The CDR3 is CASSPARDSYGYTF. The CDR3 nucleotides read TGTGCCAGCAGCCCCGCCCGGGACAGCTATGGCTACACCTTC. The full variable domain, completed using reference TRBV7-8 and TRBJ1-2, is GAGVSQSPRYKVAKRGQDVALRCDPISGHVSLFWYQQALGQGPEFLTYFQNEAQLDKSGLPSDRFFAERPEGSVSTLKIQRTQQEDSAVYLCASSPARDSYGYTFGSGTRLTVV.